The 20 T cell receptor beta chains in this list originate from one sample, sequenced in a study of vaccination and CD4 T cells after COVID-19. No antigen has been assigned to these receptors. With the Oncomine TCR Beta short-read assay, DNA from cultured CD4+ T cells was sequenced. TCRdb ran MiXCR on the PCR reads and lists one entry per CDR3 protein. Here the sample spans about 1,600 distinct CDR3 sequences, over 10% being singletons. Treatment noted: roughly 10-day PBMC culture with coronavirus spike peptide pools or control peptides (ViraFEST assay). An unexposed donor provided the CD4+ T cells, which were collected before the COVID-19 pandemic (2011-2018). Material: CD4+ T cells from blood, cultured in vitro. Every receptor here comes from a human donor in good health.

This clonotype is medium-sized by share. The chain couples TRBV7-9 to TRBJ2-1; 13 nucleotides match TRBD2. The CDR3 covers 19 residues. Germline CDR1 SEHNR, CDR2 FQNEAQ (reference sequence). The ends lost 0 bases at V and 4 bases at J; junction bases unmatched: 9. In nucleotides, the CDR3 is TGTGCCAGCAGCTTAGCGACGACTAGCGGGAGGCTTGTTTACAATGAGCAGTTCTTC. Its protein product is CASSLATTSGRLVYNEQFF.

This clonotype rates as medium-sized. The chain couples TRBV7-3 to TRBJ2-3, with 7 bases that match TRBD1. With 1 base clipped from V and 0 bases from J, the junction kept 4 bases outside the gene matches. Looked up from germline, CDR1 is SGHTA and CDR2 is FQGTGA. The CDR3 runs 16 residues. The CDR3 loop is CASSLIGGLSTDTQYF. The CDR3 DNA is TGTGCCAGCAGCTTAATAGGGGGCTTGAGCACAGATACGCAGTATTTT.

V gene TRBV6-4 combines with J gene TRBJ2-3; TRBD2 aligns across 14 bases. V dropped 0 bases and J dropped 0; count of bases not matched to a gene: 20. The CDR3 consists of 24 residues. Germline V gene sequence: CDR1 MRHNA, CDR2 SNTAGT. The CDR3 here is CASSDSRPPPGLAGGSPSTDTQYF. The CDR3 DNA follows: TGTGCCAGCAGTGACTCGAGGCCCCCCCCAGGACTAGCGGGGGGTTCACCTAGCACAGATACGCAGTATTTT.

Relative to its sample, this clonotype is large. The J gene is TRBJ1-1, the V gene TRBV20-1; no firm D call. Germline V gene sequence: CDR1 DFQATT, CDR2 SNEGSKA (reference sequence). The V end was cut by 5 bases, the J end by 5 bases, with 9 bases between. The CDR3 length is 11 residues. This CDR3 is CSAEGGTEAFF. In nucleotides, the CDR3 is TGCAGTGCTGAGGGAGGAACTGAAGCTTTCTTT.

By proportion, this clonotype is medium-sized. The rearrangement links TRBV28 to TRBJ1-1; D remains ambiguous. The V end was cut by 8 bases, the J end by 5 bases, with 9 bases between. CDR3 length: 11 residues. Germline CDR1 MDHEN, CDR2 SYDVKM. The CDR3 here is CASERETEAFF. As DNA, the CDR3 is TGTGCCAGCGAGAGGGAAACTGAAGCTTTCTTT.

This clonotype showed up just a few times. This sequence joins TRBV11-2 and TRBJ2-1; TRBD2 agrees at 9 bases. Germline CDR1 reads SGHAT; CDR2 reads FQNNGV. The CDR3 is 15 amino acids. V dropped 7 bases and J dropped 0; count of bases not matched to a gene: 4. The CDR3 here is CASTYSGSSYNEQFF. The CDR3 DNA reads TGTGCCAGCACCTATAGCGGGAGCTCCTACAATGAGCAGTTCTTC. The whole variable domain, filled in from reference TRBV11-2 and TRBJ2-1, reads EAGVAQSPRYKIIEKRQSVAFWCNPISGHATLYWYQQILGQGPKLLIQFQNNGVVDDSQLPKDRFSAERLKGVDSTLKIQPAKLEDSAVYLCASTYSGSSYNEQFFGPGTRLTVL.

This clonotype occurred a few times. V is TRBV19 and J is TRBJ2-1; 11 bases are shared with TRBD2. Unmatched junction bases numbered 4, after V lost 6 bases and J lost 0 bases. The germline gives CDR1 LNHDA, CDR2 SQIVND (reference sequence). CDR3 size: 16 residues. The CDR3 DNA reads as TGTGCCAGTAGAACTAGCGGGGGTAGCTCCTACAATGAGCAGTTCTTC. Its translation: CASRTSGGSSYNEQFF.

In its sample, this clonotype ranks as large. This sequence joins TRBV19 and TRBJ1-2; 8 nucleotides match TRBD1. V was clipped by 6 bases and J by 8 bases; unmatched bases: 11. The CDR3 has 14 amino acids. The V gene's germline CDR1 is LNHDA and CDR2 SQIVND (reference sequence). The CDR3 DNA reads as TGTGCCAGTAGGGACGGACAGGGATCTCGAGGCTACACCTTC. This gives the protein CASRDGQGSRGYTF.

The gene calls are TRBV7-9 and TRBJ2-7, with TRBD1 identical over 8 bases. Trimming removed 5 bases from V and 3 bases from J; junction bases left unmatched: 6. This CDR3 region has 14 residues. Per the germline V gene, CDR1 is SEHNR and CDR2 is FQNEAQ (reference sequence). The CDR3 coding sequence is TGTGCCAGCAGCCCGCGGGACAGGCTCTACGAGCAGTACTTC. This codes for CASSPRDRLYEQYF.

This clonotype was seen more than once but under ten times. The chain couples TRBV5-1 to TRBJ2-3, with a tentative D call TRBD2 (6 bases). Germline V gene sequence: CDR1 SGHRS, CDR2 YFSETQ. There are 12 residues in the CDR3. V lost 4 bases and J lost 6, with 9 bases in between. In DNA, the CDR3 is TGCGCCAGCAGCGTGCTAGCGGATACGCAGTATTTT. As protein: CASSVLADTQYF.

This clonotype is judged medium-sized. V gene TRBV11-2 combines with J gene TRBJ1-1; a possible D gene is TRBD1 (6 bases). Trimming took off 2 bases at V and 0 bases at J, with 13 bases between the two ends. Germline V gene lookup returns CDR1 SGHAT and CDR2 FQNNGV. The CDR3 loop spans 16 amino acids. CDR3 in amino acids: CASSLYGQLMNTEAFF. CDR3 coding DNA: TGTGCCAGCAGCTTATACGGACAGCTCATGAACACTGAAGCTTTCTTT.

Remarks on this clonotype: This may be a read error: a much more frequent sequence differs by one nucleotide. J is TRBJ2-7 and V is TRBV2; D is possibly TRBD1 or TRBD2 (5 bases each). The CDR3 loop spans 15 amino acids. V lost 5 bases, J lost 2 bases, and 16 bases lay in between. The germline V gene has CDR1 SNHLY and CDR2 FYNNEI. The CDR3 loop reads CASSPGRLPTYEQYF. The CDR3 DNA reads TGTGCCAGCAGTCCGGGGCGACTGCCCACCTACGAGCAGTACTTC. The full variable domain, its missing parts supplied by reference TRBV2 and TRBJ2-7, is EPEVTQTPSHQVTQMGQEVILRCVPISNHLYFYWYRQILGQKVEFLVSFYNNEISEKSEIFDDQFSVERPDGSNFTLKIRSTKLEDSAMYFCASSPGRLPTYEQYFGPGTRLTVT.

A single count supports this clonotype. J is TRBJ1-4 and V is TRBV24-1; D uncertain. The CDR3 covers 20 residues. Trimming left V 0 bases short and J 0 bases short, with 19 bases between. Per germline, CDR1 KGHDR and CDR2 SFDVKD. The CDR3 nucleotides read TGTGCCACCAGTGATTTGCAGAAGGTCAAACTCCACCCAACTAATGAAAAACTGTTTTTT. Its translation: CATSDLQKVKLHPTNEKLFF.

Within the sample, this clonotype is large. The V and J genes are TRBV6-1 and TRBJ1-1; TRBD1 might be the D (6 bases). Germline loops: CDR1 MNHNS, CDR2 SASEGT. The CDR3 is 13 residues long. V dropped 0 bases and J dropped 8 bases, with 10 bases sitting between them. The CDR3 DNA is TGTGCCAGCAGTGAAGCGAGGGGGGTGGAAGCTTTCTTT. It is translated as CASSEARGVEAFF.

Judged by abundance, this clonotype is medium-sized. The CDR3 protein is CASSMGQAGYGYTF. The CDR3 nucleotides are TGTGCCAGTAGTATGGGACAGGCAGGCTATGGCTACACCTTC. This chain links TRBV19 with TRBJ1-2, with TRBD1 identical over 8 bases. The J segment lost 4 bases and the V segment lost 3 bases, leaving 4 bases of the junction unmatched. CDR1 and CDR2 from the germline V gene are LNHDA and SQIVND (reference sequence). The CDR3 has 14 residues.

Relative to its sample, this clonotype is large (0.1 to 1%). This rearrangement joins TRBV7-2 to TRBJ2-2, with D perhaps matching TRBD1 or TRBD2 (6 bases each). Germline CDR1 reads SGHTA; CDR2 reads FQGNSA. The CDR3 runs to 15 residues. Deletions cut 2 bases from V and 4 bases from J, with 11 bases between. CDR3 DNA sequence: TGTGCCAGCAGCTTAACAGGGAGGCGCACCGGGGAGCTGTTTTTT. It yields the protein CASSLTGRRTGELFF.

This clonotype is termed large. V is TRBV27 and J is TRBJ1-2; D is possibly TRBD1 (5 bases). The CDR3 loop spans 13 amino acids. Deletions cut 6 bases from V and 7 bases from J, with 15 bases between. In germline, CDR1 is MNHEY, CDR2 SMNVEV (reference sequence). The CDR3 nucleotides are TGTGCCAGCAGGACACCCGGGACCTCTGGCTACACCTTC. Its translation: CASRTPGTSGYTF.

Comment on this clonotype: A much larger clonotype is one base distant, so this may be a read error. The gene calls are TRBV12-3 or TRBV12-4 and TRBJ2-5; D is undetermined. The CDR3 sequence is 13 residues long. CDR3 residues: CTSSGENQETQYF. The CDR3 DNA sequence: TGTACCAGCAGTGGGGAAAACCAAGAGACCCAGTACTTC.

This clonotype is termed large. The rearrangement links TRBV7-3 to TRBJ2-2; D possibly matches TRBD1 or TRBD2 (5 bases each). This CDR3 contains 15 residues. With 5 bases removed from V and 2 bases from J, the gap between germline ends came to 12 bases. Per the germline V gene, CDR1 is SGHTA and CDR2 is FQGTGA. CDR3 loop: CASSQSGGNTGELFF. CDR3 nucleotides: TGTGCCAGCAGCCAAAGTGGGGGAAACACCGGGGAGCTGTTTTTT.

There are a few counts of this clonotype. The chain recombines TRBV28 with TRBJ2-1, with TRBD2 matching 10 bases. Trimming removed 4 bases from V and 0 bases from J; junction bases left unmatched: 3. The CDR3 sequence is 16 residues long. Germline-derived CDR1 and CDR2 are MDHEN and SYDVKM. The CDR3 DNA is TGTGCCAGCAGTTCCTCTAGCGGGAGCTCCTACAATGAGCAGTTCTTC. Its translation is CASSSSSGSSYNEQFF.